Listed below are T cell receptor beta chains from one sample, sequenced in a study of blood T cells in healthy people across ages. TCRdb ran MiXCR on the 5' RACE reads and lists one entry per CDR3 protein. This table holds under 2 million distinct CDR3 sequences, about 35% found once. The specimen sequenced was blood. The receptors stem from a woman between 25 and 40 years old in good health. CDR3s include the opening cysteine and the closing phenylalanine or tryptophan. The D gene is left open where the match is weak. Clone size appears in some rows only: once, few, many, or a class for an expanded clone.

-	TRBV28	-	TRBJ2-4	TGTGCCAGCAGTTTGGTAGGACAGTTATACATTCAGTACTTC	CASSLVGQLYIQYF
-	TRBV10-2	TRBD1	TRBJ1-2	TGCGCCAGCAGTGACTCGCGGGACAGGGGGCTTGGAGGCTATGGCTACACCTTC	CASSDSRDRGLGGYGYTF
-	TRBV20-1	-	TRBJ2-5	TGCAGTGCTAGAGAAGGGATGGGGGAGACCCAGTACTTC	CSAREGMGETQYF
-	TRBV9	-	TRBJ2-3	TGTGCCAGCAGCGCATCGGGGGTTAGCACAGATACGCAGTATTTT	CASSASGVSTDTQYF
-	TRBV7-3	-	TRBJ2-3	TGTGCCAGCAGCCCCCGAGTCGCTAGCACAGATACGCAGTATTTT	CASSPRVASTDTQYF
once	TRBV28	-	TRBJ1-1	TGTGCCAGCAGTTTATATGGACGTACGGGTTTCTTT	CASSLYGRTGFF
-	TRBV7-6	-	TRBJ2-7	TGTGCCAGCAGCTTATCCCGGGCCCACGAGCAGTACTTC	CASSLSRAHEQYF
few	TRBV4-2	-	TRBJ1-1	TGTGCCAGCAGCCCTCTTGACGACACGCAGAACACTGAAGCTTTCTTT	CASSPLDDTQNTEAFF
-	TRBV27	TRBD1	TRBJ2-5	TGTGCCAGCAGTTTGATATGGACAGGGTCATTGGAGACCCAGTACTTC	CASSLIWTGSLETQYF
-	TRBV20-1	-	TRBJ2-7	TGCAGTGCCCAACTGAGCGCAGGATCCTACGAGCAGTACTTC	CSAQLSAGSYEQYF
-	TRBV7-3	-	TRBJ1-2	TGTGCCAGCAGCCCCGGGGGGGGGGCGGTGGATGGCTACACCTTC	CASSPGGGAVDGYTF
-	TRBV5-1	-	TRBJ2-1	TGCGCCAGCAGCTTGGGCGGGACCGACACCTACAATGAGCAGTTCTTC	CASSLGGTDTYNEQFF
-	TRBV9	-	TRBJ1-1	TGTGCCAGCAGCGTTACAGCAGGGTTTGTAAACACTGAAGCTTTCTTT	CASSVTAGFVNTEAFF
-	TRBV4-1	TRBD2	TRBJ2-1	TGCGCCAGCAGCCAGTTGAGCGGGACTTACAATGAGCAGTTCTTC	CASSQLSGTYNEQFF
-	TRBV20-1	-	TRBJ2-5	TGCAGTGCTGAGGCCTTTGAACAGGGAGGGGAGACCCAGTACTTC	CSAEAFEQGGETQYF
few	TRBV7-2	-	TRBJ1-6	TGTGCCAGCAGCTCACGGGATGGCAATTCACCCCTCCACTTT	CASSSRDGNSPLHF
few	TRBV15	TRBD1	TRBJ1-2	TGTGCCACCAGCAAAGGGAGGGCAGGGGGCGAAGTAATGTACTATGGCTACACCTTC	CATSKGRAGGEVMYYGYTF
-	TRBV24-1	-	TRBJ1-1	TGCTGCTCGGGGGGGGGCAAGAAGGTCAGCACTGAAGCTTTCTTT	CCSGGGKKVSTEAFF
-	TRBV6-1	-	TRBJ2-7	TGTGCCAGCAGTGAAGGGGGGTACCTCATGAACTACGAGCAGTACTTC	CASSEGGYLMNYEQYF
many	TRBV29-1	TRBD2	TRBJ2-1	TGCAGCGTTGAGTCTTCCCAGCGGGGGTCAAATGAGCAGTTCTTC	CSVESSQRGSNEQFF
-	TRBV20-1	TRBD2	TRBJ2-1	TGCAGTGCTAGTAGGCTAGCGGGGGGGAATGAGCAGTTCTTC	CSASRLAGGNEQFF
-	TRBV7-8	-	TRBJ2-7	TGTGCCAGCAGTCTAGTGAGGGAAAAAAGCTCCTACGAGCAGTACTTC	CASSLVREKSSYEQYF
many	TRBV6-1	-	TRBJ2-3	TGTGCCAGCAGTGAAGACAGGGTGAGCACAGATACGCAGTATTTT	CASSEDRVSTDTQYF
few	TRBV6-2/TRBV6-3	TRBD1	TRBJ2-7	TGTGCCAGCACTCAACCTCCGGGACAGGGGTTCTCCGAGCAGTACTTC	CASTQPPGQGFSEQYF
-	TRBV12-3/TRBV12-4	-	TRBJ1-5	TGTGCCAGCAGCCCTACCCCAGACAGAAATCAGCCCCAGCATTTT	CASSPTPDRNQPQHF
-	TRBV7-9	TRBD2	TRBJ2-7	TGTGCCAGCAGCTCCCCATTTCTAGCGGGGGGATTCTACGAGCAGTACTTC	CASSSPFLAGGFYEQYF
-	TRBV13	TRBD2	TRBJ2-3	TGTGCCAGCAGCTTAGAGTGGCGGGAGGGCCGAGATACGCAGTATTTT	CASSLEWREGRDTQYF
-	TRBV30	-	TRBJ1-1	TGTGCCTGGACTGGGAGTGGGAACACTGAAGCTTTCTTT	CAWTGSGNTEAFF
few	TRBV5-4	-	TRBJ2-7	TGTGCCAGCAGCTCGCGAGTGACCTACGAGCAGTACTTC	CASSSRVTYEQYF
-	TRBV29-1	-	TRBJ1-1	TGCAGCGTTGTAAACCTGGGGTTCGCTGAAGCTTTCTTT	CSVVNLGFAEAFF
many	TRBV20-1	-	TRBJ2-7	TGCAGTGCTAGTCAAGCGGGCCCCTCCTACGAGCAGTACTTC	CSASQAGPSYEQYF
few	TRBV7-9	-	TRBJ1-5	TGTGCCAGCACCTATAGCAATCAGCCCCAGCATTTT	CASTYSNQPQHF
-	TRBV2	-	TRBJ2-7	TGTGCCAGCAGTCCGAACCGGGTAAGAGAGCAGTACTTC	CASSPNRVREQYF
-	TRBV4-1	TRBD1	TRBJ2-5	TGCGCCAGCAGCCAAGTACAGGGGCAAGAGACCCGGTACTTC	CASSQVQGQETRYF
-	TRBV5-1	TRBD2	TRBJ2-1	TGCGCCAGCAGCTTCGAGCGGGGGACGGATGAGCAGTTCTTC	CASSFERGTDEQFF
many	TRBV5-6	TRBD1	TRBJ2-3	TGTGCCAGCAGCCGCGCGACAGGGGGTCCCACAGATACGCAGTATTTT	CASSRATGGPTDTQYF
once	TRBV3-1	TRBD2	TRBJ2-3	TGTGCCAGCAGCCGACGGACTAGCGGGGGTGGAGCAGATACGCAGTATTTT	CASSRRTSGGGADTQYF
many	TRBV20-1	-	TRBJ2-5	TGCAGTGCTAGAGATAGGGGGGGGACCCAGTACTTC	CSARDRGGTQYF
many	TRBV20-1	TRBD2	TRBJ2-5	TGCAGTGCTAGAGATCTTGGGGGGGGACGGTACCAAGAGACCCAGTACTTC	CSARDLGGGRYQETQYF
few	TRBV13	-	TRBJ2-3	TGTGCCAGCAGCGGTACATCTAGCGACCACACAGATACGCAGTATTTT	CASSGTSSDHTDTQYF
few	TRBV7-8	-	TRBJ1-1	TGTGCCAGCAGCCAAGAGAGGGTCGGCACTGAAGCTTTCTTT	CASSQERVGTEAFF
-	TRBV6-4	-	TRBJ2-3	TGTGCCACCCCCTCCGAAAGCTTACCCACAGATATGCAGTATTTT	CATPSESLPTDMQYF
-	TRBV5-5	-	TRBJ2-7	TGTGCCAGCAGCTTAGAACTTTCGGGGGTCGCCAACTCCTACGAGCAGTACTTC	CASSLELSGVANSYEQYF
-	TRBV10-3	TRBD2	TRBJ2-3	TGTGCCATCAGTGATAGCGGGGGGGCCGGAGATACGCAGTATTTT	CAISDSGGAGDTQYF
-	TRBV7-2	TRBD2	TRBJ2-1	TGTGCCAGCAGCTCACCGGGTCTAGCGGGGAGGGGTGAGCAGTTCTTC	CASSSPGLAGRGEQFF
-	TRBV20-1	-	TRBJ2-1	TGCAGTGTAGAGGGGAACCCCTACAATGAGCAGTTCTTC	CSVEGNPYNEQFF
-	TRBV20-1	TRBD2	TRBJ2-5	TGCAGTGCTCCACGTGGGACTAGCGGGAAAGAGACCCAGTACTTC	CSAPRGTSGKETQYF
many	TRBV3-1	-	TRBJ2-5	TGTGCCAGCAGCCACACAGAGACCCAGTACTTC	CASSHTETQYF
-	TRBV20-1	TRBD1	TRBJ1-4	TGCAGTGCTAGAGTCCAGGGGGCGAATAATGAAAAACTGTTTTTT	CSARVQGANNEKLFF
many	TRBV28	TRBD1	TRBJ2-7	TGTGCCAGCAGTTTGCACGGGACAGCCTACGAGCAGTACTTC	CASSLHGTAYEQYF
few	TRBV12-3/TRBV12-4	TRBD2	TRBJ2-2	TGTGCCAGCAGTTTCGGACTAGCGGGCACCGGGGAGCTGTTTTTT	CASSFGLAGTGELFF
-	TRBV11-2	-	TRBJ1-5	TGTGCCAGCAGCGGAGCAGGCGCTCGGAATCAGCCCCAGCATTTT	CASSGAGARNQPQHF
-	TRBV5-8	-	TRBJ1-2	TGTGCCAGCACCATACTATTCCGTTTCTATGGCTACACCTTC	CASTILFRFYGYTF
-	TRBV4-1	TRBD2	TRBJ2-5	TGCGCCAGCAGCAGCGGCCAGCGGGGGCTTGGGGAGACCCAGTACTTC	CASSSGQRGLGETQYF
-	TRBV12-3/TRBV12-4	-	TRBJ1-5	TGTGCCGGCAGTTTCGATGGGGCAAATCAGCCCCAGCATTTT	CAGSFDGANQPQHF
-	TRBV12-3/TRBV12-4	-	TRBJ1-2	TGTGCCAGCAGCCCCGAAGGTCAAAACTATGGCCACACCTTC	CASSPEGQNYGHTF
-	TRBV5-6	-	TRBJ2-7	TGTGCCAGCAGCCTGAGGTCGATCGGTTCCTACGAGCAGTACTTC	CASSLRSIGSYEQYF
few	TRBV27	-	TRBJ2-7	TGTGCCAGCAGTTTTTCGGTGGGGGAGCAGTACTTC	CASSFSVGEQYF
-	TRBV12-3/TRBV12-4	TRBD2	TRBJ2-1	TGTGCCAGCAGTTATAGCGGGACCAGCTCCTACAATGAGCAGTTCTTC	CASSYSGTSSYNEQFF
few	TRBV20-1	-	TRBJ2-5	TGCAGTGCTAGAGTTCTGCGGGCCCAAACGGGAGAGACCCAGTACTTC	CSARVLRAQTGETQYF